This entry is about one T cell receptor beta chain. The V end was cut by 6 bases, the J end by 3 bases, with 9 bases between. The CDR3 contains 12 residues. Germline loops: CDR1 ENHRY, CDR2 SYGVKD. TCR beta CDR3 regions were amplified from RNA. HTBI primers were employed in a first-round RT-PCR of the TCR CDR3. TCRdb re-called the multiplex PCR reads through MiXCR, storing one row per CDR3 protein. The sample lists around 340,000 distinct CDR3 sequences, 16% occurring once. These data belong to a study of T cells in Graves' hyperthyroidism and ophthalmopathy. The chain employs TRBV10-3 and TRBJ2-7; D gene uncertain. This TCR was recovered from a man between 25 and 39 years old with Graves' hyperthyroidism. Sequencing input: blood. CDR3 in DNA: TGTGCCATCAGGGACCTAGACTACGAGCAGTACTTC. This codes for CAIRDLDYEQYF.